This T cell receptor (beta chain) was identified in a study of response to subunit inactivated influenza vaccine. Whole-study results and caveats: Each seasonal influenza vaccination, the authors suggested, recruits few new T cells.

About this clonotype: Its target is not known.

TCRdb independently ran MiXCR on the RT-PCR reads; one entry per CDR3 protein. This sample has 710,000 or so distinct CDR3 sequences, with 15% to 18% found just once. The CDR3 is 14 residues long. J lost 5 bases, V lost 7 bases, and 14 bases had no gene match. From germline, CDR1 is SQVTM and CDR2 ANQGSEA. Sequencing used PBMCs from blood, obtained about 11 days after vaccination. The rearrangement links TRBV29-1 to TRBJ2-7; 7 positions match TRBD1. This TCR derives from a man between 45 and 60 years old who received an inactivated influenza vaccine. CDR3 nucleotide sequence: TGCAGCGCCAACAGGGGTGGGGGCGCGGACGAGCAGTACTTC. Its protein is CSANRGGGADEQYF.